This entry features one TCR beta chain sequence. Sequence at one end of the junction differs from germline and may be a read error. Naive CD8 cells, CD45RO-negative and positively selected for CCR7, excluded terminally differentiated effector memory CD45RA+ cells. The data belong to a study of shared clonotypes between healthy human individuals. The germline CDR1 and CDR2 sequences are ENHRY and SYGVKD. This CDR3 contains 11 residues. Some clones are missing from TCRdb's copy, which holds only in-frame ones; the method was immunoSEQ multiplex PCR. The sample includes about 2.2 million clones, 85% to 95% seen only once; the top ten take around 1.7%.

The sequenced sample was naive CD8+ T cells from PBMCs. This sequence was found in a man between 18 and 29 years old in good health. Some clones in this sample may be carry-over from other donors' samples. The chain joins TRBV10-3 to TRBJ2-7, with a tentative D call TRBD1 (5 bases). In DNA form, the CDR3 reads TGTGCCATCAGTGAGGGGGCCATCCAAGGCTTC. Protein sequence: CAISEGAIQGF.